This TCR beta chain was captured by sequencing in a study of spatial heterogeneity in lung cancer. Overall study findings and caveats: Expanded intratumoral alpha and beta TCR counts tracked tumor mutation counts. Coverage estimated for tumor T cells reached 6% to 9% for alpha chains and around 13% for beta chains.

Documented time point: sample taken at primary tumor resection. Unsorted samples of tumor, nontumor lung or frozen PBMC had their whole RNA sequenced. Concerning this clonotype: Antigen: not known.

TCRdb ran MiXCR on the 5' RACE reads and lists one entry per CDR3 protein. The sample has a few thousand distinct CDR3 sequences, 45% to 55% seen once; the top ten hold 50% to 70%. Germline V lookup: CDR1 LGHNA, CDR2 YSLEER. CDR3 size: 16 residues. Losses at the gene ends were 4 bases for V and 4 bases for J; bases not matched to a gene: 9. The sample consisted of lung tumor tissue, taken at surgery. This TCR was recovered from a male donor with early-stage non-small cell lung cancer. The chain combines TRBV4-3 with TRBJ2-3; TRBD2 matches at 9 bases. The CDR3 here is CASSLQSGGPSDTQYF. Here the CDR3 DNA reads TGCGCCAGCAGCCTTCAGAGCGGGGGGCCATCAGATACGCAGTATTTT.